This T cell receptor (beta chain) was found in a study of blood T cell repertoires in COVID-19. Study details: Both acute and convalescent COVID-19 samples were obtained from the United States, Italy and Spain. Sample material is recorded as cDNA or gDNA derived from T cells, B-cell-depleted T cells, or PBMCs.

Sequenced by immunoSEQ multiplex PCR; TCRdb stores in-frame clones only, minus some. The table has about 190,000 clones, less than 85% seen once. The CDR3 totals 12 residues. The germline V gene has CDR1 LNHDA and CDR2 SQIVND (reference sequence). The V gene end was trimmed by 7 bases and the J gene end by 9 bases; junction bases not matched to a gene: 6. In assigning cohorts, the study relied on participant-reported clinical history. The clonotype comes from a woman in her 30s who had recovered from COVID-19. V usage is TRBV19 and J usage is TRBJ2-1; the match to TRBD1 covers 7 bases. What was sequenced was PBMCs or T cells enriched from blood (not recorded which). The CDR3 coding sequence is TGTGCCAGTAATAGACAGGGCGGTGAGCAGTTCTTC. This translates into CASNRQGGEQFF.